The source of this TCR beta chain is a study of blood T cell repertoires in COVID-19. Study context: The cDNA or gDNA used as material had been derived from T cells, B-cell-depleted T cells, or PBMCs.

Recruitment covered about 25 US areas and drew participants whose ages spanned roughly 18 to 90 years. In the original analysis: Quantification of nucleated cells was approximated via reference gene primer amplification. The method was immunoSEQ multiplex PCR; TCRdb's version includes in-frame clones alone and lacks a portion of them. V and J calls and clone size come straight from that table; D and trimming were deduced from the DNA. Of around 250,000 clones listed, 91% are singletons. Trimming removed 4 bases from V and 6 bases from J; junction bases left unmatched: 2. CDR3 length equals 13 residues. Germline V lookup: CDR1 SGHTA, CDR2 FQGTGA.

Input material: PBMCs or T cells enriched from blood (not recorded which). The chain uses TRBV7-3 and TRBJ1-2; 10 nucleotides match TRBD1. This TCR was sampled from a human donor in a cohort exposed to, infected with or recovered from COVID-19 (not recorded which). The donor label of this sample is uncertain. CDR3 sequence: CASSSDRGDGYTF. In nucleotides, the CDR3 is TGTGCCAGCAGCTCGGACAGGGGGGATGGCTACACCTTC.